Listed below are T cell receptor beta chains from one sample, sequenced in a study of blood T cell repertoires in COVID-19. Here immunoSEQ multiplex PCR was the method, and the copy in TCRdb shows in-frame clones only, minus some. The table records 120,000 to 150,000 clones, roughly 88% of them present only once. Material: peripheral blood. The receptors here all came from a man in his 60s with active or convalescent COVID-19. Both conserved end residues are part of each CDR3. D genes are given only for firm matches. Clone size, where shown, is once, few, many, or a class for clones that have expanded.

>.|.|TRBJ1-2|TRBV10-1
TGCGCCAGCAGACGTATGTTGAGTGGCTACACCTTC
CASRRMLSGYTF
>.|.|TRBJ1-1|TRBV25-1
TGTGCCAGCAGTGACCACGGTAACACTGAAGCTTTCTTT
CASSDHGNTEAFF
>.|TRBD1|TRBJ2-1|TRBV9
TGTGCCAGCAGTAAAGACGGGACAGGGGTCTACAATGAGCAGTTCTTC
CASSKDGTGVYNEQFF
>.|.|TRBJ2-7|TRBV3-1/TRBV3-2
TGTGCCAGCAGCCAAGATACCGCAGGCTACGAGCAGTACTTC
CASSQDTAGYEQYF
>.|.|TRBJ2-3|TRBV11-3
TGTGCCTCTCAAAGCCACGCGGGCACAGATACGCAGTATTTT
CASQSHAGTDTQYF
>.|.|TRBJ1-2|TRBV24-1
TGTGCCACCAGTGATTCCCGCGGTCAGCGCTCTAACTATGGCTACACCTTC
CATSDSRGQRSNYGYTF
>.|TRBD2|TRBJ2-7|TRBV28
TGTGCCAGCAGTTCCCGGGGACTAGCGGGAGGGTCTCGAGGTTCCTACGAGCAGTACTTC
CASSSRGLAGGSRGSYEQYF
>.|TRBD1|TRBJ1-4|TRBV6-5
TGTGCCAGCAGGGCACTCAGGGGGACTAATGAAAAACTGTTTTTT
CASRALRGTNEKLFF
>.|.|TRBJ2-7|TRBV6-2/TRBV6-3
TGTGCCAGCAGTTACTCGTCCAGCTACGAGCAGTACTTC
CASSYSSSYEQYF
>.|TRBD2|TRBJ2-7|TRBV4-1
TGCGCCAGCAGCCAAGACCCCGGGACTAGCAAATCCTACGAGCAGTACTTC
CASSQDPGTSKSYEQYF
>.|.|TRBJ1-5|TRBV2
TGTGCCAGCACTTCCGGGTTGGGCAATCAGCCCCAGCATTTT
CASTSGLGNQPQHF
>.|TRBD1|TRBJ2-1|TRBV2
TGTGCCAGCAGTTACAGAACAGGGGATCATAATGAGCAGTTCTTC
CASSYRTGDHNEQFF
>.|.|TRBJ2-1|TRBV29-1
TGCAGCTCAAACCGGGACTCTTTATACAATGAGCAGTTCTTC
CSSNRDSLYNEQFF
>.|TRBD1|TRBJ2-7|TRBV14
TGTGCCAGCAGCCTCCGACAGGGGACCTACGAGCAGTACTTC
CASSLRQGTYEQYF
>.|TRBD1|TRBJ1-6|TRBV28
TGTGCCAGCAGAGCCGGGACAGGGAGTTCACCCCTCCACTTT
CASRAGTGSSPLHF
>.|TRBD1|TRBJ2-7|TRBV12-3/TRBV12-4
TGTGCCAGCAGTTTAACAGGGGACTACGAGCAGTACTTC
CASSLTGDYEQYF
>.|TRBD2|TRBJ2-2|TRBV5-5
TGTGCCAGCAGCTTTCGTACTAGCGGGAGGGCCGGGGAGCTGTTTTTT
CASSFRTSGRAGELFF
>.|.|TRBJ2-5|TRBV3-1/TRBV3-2
TGTGCCAGCAGCCAAGGGCCGGGAGCCGAAGAGACCCAGTACTTC
CASSQGPGAEETQYF
>.|TRBD2|TRBJ2-7|TRBV10-1
TGCGCCAGCAGCCCAGGGACTAGCGGGATCTACGAGCAGTACTTC
CASSPGTSGIYEQYF
>.|TRBD1|TRBJ1-2|TRBV7-8
TGTGCCAGCAGCTTAGTTGGCCCGGGACAGGCGATCTATGGCTACACCTTC
CASSLVGPGQAIYGYTF
>.|TRBD1|TRBJ1-6|TRBV27
TGTGCCAGCAGTCCCAGGGGTCCAGGGGGCTCACCCCTCCACTTT
CASSPRGPGGSPLHF
>.|.|TRBJ2-7|TRBV5-1
TGCGCCAGCAGCTTAGTATCGGCCTACGAGCAGTACTTC
CASSLVSAYEQYF
>.|.|TRBJ1-6|TRBV7-2
TGTGCCAGCAGCTTTAGGACAGCTAATTCACCCCTCCACTTT
CASSFRTANSPLHF
>few|TRBD1|TRBJ1-5|TRBV2
TGTGCCAGCAGGCCCGGGACAGGGGCTAGCAATCAGCCCCAGCATTTT
CASRPGTGASNQPQHF
>.|.|TRBJ2-7|TRBV7-3
TGTGCCAGCAGCTTAAATAGCGGCCCGGGGGAGCAGTACTTC
CASSLNSGPGEQYF
>.|.|TRBJ2-5|TRBV10-3
TGTGCCATCAGTGAGGGGGCAGAGCAAGAGACCCAGTACTTC
CAISEGAEQETQYF
>.|.|TRBJ1-5|TRBV27
TGTGCCAGCAGTCCTTACGATGAGGGAAACAATCAGCCCCAGCATTTT
CASSPYDEGNNQPQHF
>.|.|TRBJ2-5|TRBV6-2/TRBV6-3
TGTGCCAGCAGTCCGACTGAAGAGACCCAGTACTTC
CASSPTEETQYF
>.|TRBD1|TRBJ1-5|TRBV24-1
TGTGCCACCAGTGATACCGGGACAGGCAATCAGCCCCAGCATTTT
CATSDTGTGNQPQHF
>.|TRBD1|TRBJ2-2|TRBV7-3
TGTGCCAGCAGCTTATCGAGGGACAGGGCGAACACCGGGGAGCTGTTTTTT
CASSLSRDRANTGELFF
>.|.|TRBJ2-3|TRBV4-3
TGCGCCAGCAGCCAAGAGGGCCGGCCTAGCACAGATACGCAGTATTTT
CASSQEGRPSTDTQYF
>few|TRBD1|TRBJ1-5|TRBV28
TGTGCCAGCAGGTGGACAGGGAATCAGCCCCAGCATTTT
CASRWTGNQPQHF
>.|TRBD2|TRBJ2-3|TRBV7-2
TGTGCCAGCAGCTCACCCGGGAGGGCCCCCGCAGATACGCAGTATTTT
CASSSPGRAPADTQYF
>.|TRBD1|TRBJ2-7|TRBV10-3
TGTGCCATCAGTGCCGGGACAGGAATGTACGAGCAGTACTTC
CAISAGTGMYEQYF
>.|TRBD1|TRBJ2-1|TRBV9
TGTGCCAGCAGCGTCTCGGGACAGGGTAACAATGAGCAGTTCTTC
CASSVSGQGNNEQFF
>.|TRBD1|TRBJ1-1|TRBV19
TGTGCCAGTACCGGACAGGGGGTGGAAGCTTTCTTT
CASTGQGVEAFF
>.|TRBD1|TRBJ2-1|TRBV18
TGTGCCAGCTCAGCCGGGACAGGAGGTTTAGGGGAGCAGTTCTTC
CASSAGTGGLGEQFF
>.|.|TRBJ2-1|TRBV28
TGTGCCAGCAGTTCAGGAGCAGTTGGGGCAAATGAGCAGTTCTTC
CASSSGAVGANEQFF
>.|.|TRBJ2-7|TRBV19
TGTGCCAGTAGCCACCCACAGGGCTACGAGCAGTACTTC
CASSHPQGYEQYF
>.|.|TRBJ1-1|TRBV2
TGTGCCAGCAGTGAGTTAGAGGACACTGAAGCTTTCTTT
CASSELEDTEAFF
>.|TRBD1|TRBJ1-2|TRBV2
TGTGCCAGCAGCCGGGACAGGGGTGGGAGCTATGGCTACACCTTC
CASSRDRGGSYGYTF